One and the same sample provided the 23 T cell receptor beta chains below, sequenced in a study of shared clonotypes between healthy human individuals. Sequencing used immunoSEQ multiplex PCR; TCRdb keeps in-frame clones, though not all of them. In the table there are more than 2 million clones, roughly 95% of which are singletons. The sequencing sample was made of naive CD4+ T cells sorted from blood. Subset given: CD45RA+ positively selected. Receptor source: a man between 18 and 35 years old in good health.

The chain has TRBV6-5 and TRBJ2-7, with TRBD2 identical over 7 bases. Germline V gives CDR1 MNHEY, CDR2 SVGAGI. V was clipped by 7 bases and J by 5 bases; unmatched bases: 5. The CDR3 is made up of 12 amino acids. The CDR3 is CASNRGGNEQYF. The CDR3 DNA reads as TGTGCCAGCAATAGGGGAGGGAACGAGCAGTACTTC.

The V and J genes are TRBV6-5 and TRBJ1-1; no clear D. The V gene lost 8 bases and the J gene lost 3 bases, with 16 bases spanning the gap. The CDR3 runs to 14 residues. Looked up from germline, CDR1 is MNHEY and CDR2 is SVGAGI. DNA of the CDR3: TGTGCCAGCGGAGCGGTCTTCCGGGACACTGAAGCTTTCTTT. Its translation: CASGAVFRDTEAFF.

The chain couples TRBV28 to TRBJ2-7, with 8 bases fitting TRBD1. CDR1 is MDHEN, CDR2 SYDVKM, per germline. The CDR3 runs to 17 residues. Unmatched junction bases numbered 15, after V lost 6 bases and J lost 2 bases. The CDR3 loop is CASSKSLGQGPTYEQYF. The CDR3 nucleotides read TGTGCCAGCAGCAAAAGCCTCGGACAGGGACCCACCTACGAGCAGTACTTC. The variable domain in full, completed from reference TRBV28 and TRBJ2-7, reads DVKVTQSSRYLVKRTGEKVFLECVQDMDHENMFWYRQDPGLGLRLIYFSYDVKMKEKGDIPEGYSVSREKKERFSLILESASTNQTSMYLCASSKSLGQGPTYEQYFGPGTRLTVT.

The chain links TRBV27 to TRBJ2-5; no clear D gene. The V end was cut by 5 bases, the J end by 5 bases, with 24 bases between. In germline, CDR1 is MNHEY, CDR2 SMNVEV (reference sequence). CDR3 size: 17 residues. The CDR3, as DNA: TGTGCCAGCAGTAAAACTAAGACACCGGGTTGGGGTGAGACCCAGTACTTC. Translated, it gives CASSKTKTPGWGETQYF.

The chain is built from TRBV25-1 and TRBJ1-6, with D perhaps matching TRBD1 (6 bases). This CDR3 is built from 14 residues. The germline V gene has CDR1 MGHDK and CDR2 SYGVNS. Trimming pared 4 bases from V and 8 bases from J, leaving 12 bases between. The CDR3 protein is CASSGGKGDSPLHF. The CDR3 nucleotides read TGTGCCAGCAGTGGAGGGAAGGGGGATTCACCCCTCCACTTT.

A word on this clone: The sample carries other DNA sequences with the same CDR3. The rearrangement joins TRBV6-5 to TRBJ2-7; 11 bases are a match to TRBD2. The germline V gene has CDR1 MNHEY and CDR2 SVGAGI. The CDR3 has 14 amino acids. With V trimmed by 6 bases and J by 1 base, 2 bases remained unmatched. CDR3 protein: CASRTSGGSYEQYF. CDR3 bases: TGTGCCAGCAGAACTAGCGGGGGTTCCTACGAGCAGTACTTC.

The CDR3 nucleotides read TGCAGCGTTGCCGCAGGGTTGGGCTATGGCTACACCTTC. It specifies CSVAAGLGYGYTF. The rearrangement joins TRBV29-1 to TRBJ1-2; D perhaps matches TRBD1 (5 bases). The CDR3 runs to 13 residues. The V and J ends lost 4 bases and 4 bases respectively, with 13 bases between them. CDR1 SQVTM and CDR2 ANQGSEA come from the germline V gene.

This sequence joins TRBV10-3 and TRBJ2-3; D call uncertain. The CDR3 totals 12 residues. V was clipped by 6 bases and J by 0 bases, with 4 bases between them. From germline, CDR1 is ENHRY and CDR2 SYGVKD. Here the CDR3 DNA reads TGTGCCATCAGAACTAGCACAGATACGCAGTATTTT. The encoded protein is CAIRTSTDTQYF.

The chain is built from TRBV10-3 and TRBJ2-1; D unresolved. Germline V CDR1 and CDR2: ENHRY, SYGVKD. The CDR3 extends over 12 amino acids. Between the trimmed V and J ends, which lost 5 bases and 4 bases, there was a span of 6 bases. CDR3 residues: CAISPAYNEQFF. CDR3 nucleotides: TGTGCCATCAGTCCCGCGTACAATGAGCAGTTCTTC.

Notes on this clone: Other nucleotide sequences in the sample specify the same CDR3. V usage is TRBV7-9 and J usage is TRBJ2-7, with 10 bases matching TRBD2. There are 14 residues in the CDR3. The V gene's germline CDR1 is SEHNR and CDR2 FQNEAQ (reference sequence). V was pared by 5 bases and J by 1 base, with 2 bases of the junction left unmatched. The CDR3 loop is CASSPSGSSYEQYF. The CDR3 coding sequence is TGTGCCAGCAGCCCTAGCGGGAGTTCCTACGAGCAGTACTTC.

The chain uses TRBV7-8 and TRBJ2-5, with no clear D. Trimming left V 5 bases short and J 5 bases short, with 15 bases between. Germline CDR1 is SGHVS and CDR2 is FQNEAQ. This CDR3 spans 14 amino acids. CDR3: CASSAHTLGETQYF. In nucleotides, the CDR3 is TGTGCCAGCAGCGCACATACCCTTGGGGAGACCCAGTACTTC.

The chain is built from TRBV11-2 and TRBJ2-3; D remains unclear. V shed 2 bases and J shed 6 bases, with 9 bases lying between them. This CDR3 spans 13 amino acids. Germline values: CDR1 SGHAT, CDR2 FQNNGV. The CDR3 nucleotides read TGTGCCAGCAGCTTAAGGGTATTGGATACGCAGTATTTT. This encodes CASSLRVLDTQYF.

The rearrangement links TRBV25-1 to TRBJ1-1, with unresolved D. Germline V CDR1 and CDR2: MGHDK, SYGVNS. The CDR3 length is 14 residues. The V end was cut by 3 bases, the J end by 0 bases, with 8 bases between. The CDR3 spells CASSESEVNTEAFF. The CDR3 nucleotides are TGTGCCAGCAGTGAGTCCGAGGTGAACACTGAAGCTTTCTTT.

The V call is TRBV5-6, the J call TRBJ2-6; D gene ambiguous. The CDR3 has 15 amino acids. Trimming shortened V by 1 base and J by 0 bases, and 5 bases separated the two germline ends. CDR1 SGHDT and CDR2 YYEEEE come from the germline V gene. CDR3 protein: CASSLPFSGANVLTF. In nucleotides, the CDR3 is TGTGCCAGCAGCTTGCCCTTCTCTGGGGCCAACGTCCTGACTTTC.

The gene calls are TRBV6-6 and TRBJ1-2; D gene ambiguous. CDR1 and CDR2 (germline): MNHNY, SVGAGI (reference sequence). The CDR3 consists of 13 residues. V was cut by 11 bases and J by 0 bases, with 13 bases left in between. CDR3: CARSPGPNYGYTF. In nucleotides, the CDR3 is TGTGCCCGTTCGCCCGGGCCTAACTATGGCTACACCTTC.

This sequence joins TRBV9 and TRBJ2-5, with 9 positions matching TRBD2. Germline lookup yields CDR1 SGDLS and CDR2 YYNGEE. The CDR3 has 17 amino acids. J gave up 2 bases and V 4 bases, and 12 bases lay outside the gene matches. In DNA, the CDR3 is TGTGCCAGCAGCATTAGTAGCGGGAGCCTTCTACAAGAGACCCAGTACTTC. Translated: CASSISSGSLLQETQYF.

The CDR3 nucleotides read TGTGCCAGCAGCTCGGCCTCGGTAACGGGGAGCGAGCAGTACTTC. As protein: CASSSASVTGSEQYF. The chain combines TRBV11-2 with TRBJ2-7; TRBD2 is a possible D gene (5 bases). This CDR3 spans 15 amino acids. V was cut by 4 bases and J by 6 bases, with 19 bases left in between. Germline loops: CDR1 SGHAT, CDR2 FQNNGV.

V is TRBV5-4 and J is TRBJ2-2; the D gene could be TRBD1 or TRBD2 (6 bases each). Germline V gene data show CDR1 as SGHNT and CDR2 as YYREEE (reference sequence). The CDR3 is 16 residues long. Trimming removed 4 bases at V and 0 bases at J, with 13 bases between. CDR3 amino acids: CASSPGGYANTGELFF. Here the CDR3 DNA reads TGTGCCAGCAGCCCCGGGGGCTACGCGAACACCGGGGAGCTGTTTTTT. The full variable domain, its missing parts supplied by reference TRBV5-4 and TRBJ2-2, is ETGVTQSPTHLIKTRGQQVTLRCSSQSGHNTVSWYQQALGQGPQFIFQYYREEENGRGNFPPRFSGLQFPNYSSELNVNALELDDSALYLCASSPGGYANTGELFFGEGSRLTVL.

The V gene is TRBV12-5, the J gene TRBJ1-5; D is undetermined. The V and J ends lost 1 base and 6 bases respectively, with 7 bases between them. This CDR3 spans 13 amino acids. Germline CDR1 reads LGHNT; CDR2 reads FRNRAP. This chain's CDR3 is CASGLAAGQPQHF. The CDR3, as DNA: TGTGCTAGTGGTTTGGCGGCAGGTCAGCCCCAGCATTTT.

V and J are TRBV10-3 and TRBJ2-7; D gene uncertain. Trimming removed 7 bases from V and 0 bases from J, with 13 bases in between. CDR1 ENHRY and CDR2 SYGVKD come from the germline V gene. This CDR3 is built from 14 residues. CDR3 in DNA: TGTGCCATCACTCGGACGGTCGACTCCTACGAGCAGTACTTC. The encoded protein is CAITRTVDSYEQYF.

The chain recombines TRBV27 with TRBJ2-3; D could derive from TRBD1 or TRBD2 (5 bases each). There are 17 residues in the CDR3. Germline values: CDR1 MNHEY, CDR2 SMNVEV (reference sequence). Trimming removed 6 bases from V and 5 bases from J, with 24 bases in between. The CDR3 nucleotides read TGTGCCAGCAGCCCCCCCCGGGGCAGGGCGAGGGGAGATACGCAGTATTTT. Its protein product is CASSPPRGRARGDTQYF.

This clone is a singleton in its sample. This chain connects TRBV6-1 to TRBJ1-3, with D possibly being TRBD1 (5 bases). The V end was cut by 1 base, the J end by 2 bases, with 12 bases between. Germline V lookup: CDR1 MNHNS, CDR2 SASEGT. This CDR3 has 16 amino acids. The CDR3 protein is CASSEGSTGTGNTIYF. Here the CDR3 DNA reads TGTGCCAGCAGTGAAGGCAGTACAGGCACTGGAAACACCATATATTTT.

The chain recombines TRBV6-1 with TRBJ1-2; 7 bases match TRBD1. The germline V gene has CDR1 MNHNS and CDR2 SASEGT. The CDR3 covers 15 residues. V lost 5 bases, J lost 4 bases, and 10 bases stayed unmatched. The CDR3 nucleotides are TGTGCCAGCAGTCCTATTTCGACAGGGACCTATGGCTACACCTTC. This sequence encodes CASSPISTGTYGYTF.